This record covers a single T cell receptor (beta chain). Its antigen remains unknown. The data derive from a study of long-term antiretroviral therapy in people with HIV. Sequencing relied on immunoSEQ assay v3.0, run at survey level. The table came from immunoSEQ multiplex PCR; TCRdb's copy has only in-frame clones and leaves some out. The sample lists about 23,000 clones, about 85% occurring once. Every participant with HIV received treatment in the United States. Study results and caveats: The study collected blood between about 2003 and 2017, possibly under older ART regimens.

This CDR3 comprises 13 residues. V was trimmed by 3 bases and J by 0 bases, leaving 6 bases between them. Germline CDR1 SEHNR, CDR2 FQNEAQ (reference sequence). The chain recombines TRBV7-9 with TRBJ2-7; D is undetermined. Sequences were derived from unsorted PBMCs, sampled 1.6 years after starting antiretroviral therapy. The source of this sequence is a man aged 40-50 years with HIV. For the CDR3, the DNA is TGTGCCAGCAGCTTTTCTAGCTCCTACGAGCAGTACTTC. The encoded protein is CASSFSSSYEQYF.